This paragraph covers one T cell receptor beta chain sequence. The entry originates in a study of monozygotic twins with inflammatory bowel disease. From approximately 3,500 ng of total RNA, each TCR library was prepared. The unique tags termed UMIs, each holding a 6-nucleotide sample barcode, were added by means of template switching. TCRdb re-called the 5' RACE reads and gives one entry per CDR3 protein, without DNA. The repertoire table contains approximately 120,000 distinct CDR3 sequences. The sequence derives from a human donor with ulcerative colitis or Crohn's disease, or a healthy co-twin of an affected twin (not recorded which). Sequenced material: blood.

This chain's CDR3 is CASSFSREGTPQHF. V usage is TRBV28 and J usage is TRBJ1-5. The V gene's germline CDR1 is MDHEN and CDR2 SYDVKM. The CDR3 is made up of 14 amino acids.